These 19 T cell receptor beta chains share one sample of origin, sequenced in a study of T-cell memory formation after mild COVID-19. TCRdb reprocessed the 5' RACE reads with MiXCR, giving one entry per CDR3 protein. The sample includes 120,000 to 150,000 distinct CDR3 sequences, approximately 5.7% seen only once; the top ten take around 1.9%. Specimen: PBMCs or a T cell subset sorted from them (not recorded which). The receptors stem from an adult woman who had mild COVID-19 (a few samples of this study predate the infection). Cell type and time point are not known.

This clonotype has just a few counts. The chain carries TRBV20-1 and TRBJ1-4; no clear D gene. The CDR3 is made up of 14 amino acids. Trimming pared 4 bases from V and 4 bases from J, leaving 13 bases between. The germline CDR1 and CDR2 sequences are DFQATT and SNEGSKA (reference sequence). For the CDR3, the DNA is TGCAGTGCTACGGGCTCACGGATTAATGAAAAACTGTTTTTT. Translated: CSATGSRINEKLFF.

This chain joins TRBV20-1 and TRBJ2-4; TRBD2 matches 7 bases. J gave up 5 bases and V 5 bases, and 9 bases lay outside the gene matches. The CDR3 has 14 amino acids. Germline CDR1 is DFQATT and CDR2 is SNEGSKA (reference sequence). DNA for the CDR3: TGCAGTGCTCGGAGGGCTAGCGGAGAAAACATTCAGTACTTC. This encodes CSARRASGENIQYF.

This clonotype occurred many times. The rearrangement joins TRBV12-3 or TRBV12-4 to TRBJ2-3; D is unresolved. This CDR3 comprises 15 residues. Trimming took off 3 bases at V and 0 bases at J, with 10 bases between the two ends. DNA for the CDR3: TGTGCCAGCAGTTTTTCCGGATCTAGCACAGATACGCAGTATTTT. As protein: CASSFSGSSTDTQYF.

This clonotype was detected many times. The genes are TRBV5-5 and TRBJ1-5; 11 bases fit TRBD1. Germline trimming cut 0 bases from V and 9 bases from J; bases unmatched to any gene: 2. Germline V gene data show CDR1 as SGHKS and CDR2 as YYEKEE (reference sequence). The CDR3 is made up of 14 amino acids. The CDR3 here is CASSLGDRGLPQHF. DNA for the CDR3: TGTGCCAGCAGCTTGGGGGACAGGGGGTTGCCCCAGCATTTT.

In its sample, this clonotype was seen a few times. This chain uses TRBV5-1 with TRBJ2-3; 10 bases are a match to TRBD2. The germline CDR1 and CDR2 sequences are SGHRS and YFSETQ. The J segment lost 2 bases and the V segment lost 4 bases, leaving 7 bases of the junction unmatched. The CDR3 has 16 amino acids. The CDR3 nucleotides are TGCGCCAGCAGCCTTTATGGGACTAGCGACACAGATACGCAGTATTTT. It translates to CASSLYGTSDTDTQYF.

This clonotype was seen more than once but under ten times. This rearrangement joins TRBV20-1 to TRBJ2-1; D perhaps matches TRBD2 (6 bases). The CDR3 is 15 residues long. The germline V gene encodes CDR1 DFQATT and CDR2 SNEGSKA (reference sequence). The germline V and J ends were trimmed by 0 bases and 7 bases, with 16 bases remaining between them. In DNA, the CDR3 is TGCAGTGCTAGAGATCTTAAGGCGGGAAGAAATGAGCAGTTCTTC. Protein product: CSARDLKAGRNEQFF.

In its sample, this clonotype was seen a few times. This chain's CDR3 is CASSLDRGAYEQYF. In nucleotides, the CDR3 is TGTGCCAGCAGCCTGGACAGGGGAGCTTACGAGCAGTACTTC. This chain joins TRBV7-2 and TRBJ2-7; 9 bases match TRBD1. Germline V gene sequence: CDR1 SGHTA, CDR2 FQGNSA. The junction had 6 bases not matched to a gene; V was cut back by 5 bases and J by 4 bases. The CDR3 extends over 14 amino acids.

This CDR3 is CASSLEFGAKYF. The CDR3 nucleotides are TGCGCCAGCAGCTTGGAATTTGGGGCCAAGTACTTC. This chain links TRBV5-1 with TRBJ2-5, with a weak D call TRBD1 (5 bases). Trimming took 0 bases from V and 12 from J, leaving 12 bases between them. This CDR3 is 12 amino acids long. Germline lookup yields CDR1 SGHRS and CDR2 YFSETQ.

This clonotype has at least ten counts. The chain joins TRBV7-9 to TRBJ1-6; D ambiguous. The CDR3 runs 13 residues. V was pared by 5 bases and J by 13 bases, with 15 bases between. Looked up from germline, CDR1 is SEHNR and CDR2 is FQNEAQ (reference sequence). The CDR3 nucleotides are TGTGCCAGCAGCCCACCTTCCATTAATCCCCTCCACTTT. As protein: CASSPPSINPLHF.

This clonotype was seen repeatedly, ten times or more. This chain uses TRBV7-8 with TRBJ2-5, with D tentatively TRBD1 (5 bases). V lost 5 bases and J lost 1, with 11 bases in between. CDR1 and CDR2 (germline): SGHVS, FQNEAQ. CDR3 length: 14 residues. The DNA of the CDR3 is TGTGCCAGCAGCCTCGGACACCCCCAAGAGACCCAGTACTTC. Translated, it gives CASSLGHPQETQYF.

This chain uses TRBV20-1 with TRBJ2-5; D gene uncertain. Germline CDR1 and CDR2: DFQATT and SNEGSKA (reference sequence). Between the trimmed V and J ends, which lost 0 bases and 5 bases, there was a span of 19 bases. The CDR3 loop spans 16 amino acids. This CDR3 is CSARDRLVSPRETQYF. The CDR3 DNA reads as TGCAGTGCTAGAGATCGCCTGGTATCCCCAAGGGAGACCCAGTACTTC.

The chain uses TRBV19 and TRBJ1-2, with a tentative D call TRBD1 (5 bases). The CDR3 totals 13 residues. V lost 6 bases and J 5 bases, leaving 13 bases between the germline ends. CDR1 LNHDA and CDR2 SQIVND come from the germline V gene (reference sequence). This chain's CDR3 is CASRPWDLYGYTF. As DNA, the CDR3 is TGTGCCAGTAGGCCCTGGGACTTATATGGCTACACCTTC.

In its sample, this clonotype was seen many times. V usage is TRBV5-1 and J usage is TRBJ1-2; 7 nucleotides line up with TRBD1. Germline CDR1 SGHRS, CDR2 YFSETQ. The CDR3 consists of 12 residues. Unmatched junction bases numbered 8, after V lost 7 bases and J lost 8 bases. The CDR3 coding sequence is TGCGCCAGCCGACAGGGAACGGACGGCTACACCTTC. Its protein is CASRQGTDGYTF.

This clonotype occurred many times. The chain joins TRBV5-1 to TRBJ1-4; 8 nucleotides align to TRBD1. The CDR3 loop spans 15 amino acids. J lost 6 bases, V lost 4 bases, and 8 bases had no gene match. Germline loops: CDR1 SGHRS, CDR2 YFSETQ. The CDR3: CASSPMAGQDEKLFF. In nucleotides, the CDR3 is TGCGCCAGCAGCCCTATGGCGGGACAGGATGAAAAACTGTTTTTT. The variable domain in full, with the rest retrieved from reference TRBV5-1 and TRBJ1-4, is KAGVTQTPRYLIKTRGQQVTLSCSPISGHRSVSWYQQTPGQGLQFLFEYFSETQRNKGNFPGRFSGRQFSNSRSEMNVSTLELGDSALYLCASSPMAGQDEKLFFGSGTQLSVL.

This sequence joins TRBV20-1 and TRBJ2-1; the D gene could be TRBD1 or TRBD2 (7 bases each). The CDR3 has 16 amino acids. The V end was cut by 0 bases, the J end by 2 bases, with 14 bases between. Germline V gene lookup returns CDR1 DFQATT and CDR2 SNEGSKA (reference sequence). The CDR3 DNA is TGCAGTGCTAGAGATCCCGCAGGGGGGGCCTACAATGAGCAGTTCTTC. Its translation is CSARDPAGGAYNEQFF.

This clonotype was found many times. The rearrangement links TRBV15 to TRBJ1-4; D may be TRBD1 (5 bases). The CDR3 has 16 residues. Per the germline V gene, CDR1 is LNHNV and CDR2 is YYDKDF (reference sequence). V was cut by 0 bases and J by 2 bases, with 10 bases left in between. CDR3 nucleotides: TGTGCCACCAGCAGAGATATCAGGGACACTAATGAAAAACTGTTTTTT. Its protein is CATSRDIRDTNEKLFF. The entire variable domain, with the rest obtained from reference TRBV15 and TRBJ1-4, is as follows: DAMVIQNPRYQVTQFGKPVTLSCSQTLNHNVMYWYQQKSSQAPKLLFHYYDKDFNNEADTPDNFQSRRPNTSFCFLDIRSPGLGDTAMYLCATSRDIRDTNEKLFFGSGTQLSVL.

In its sample, this clonotype was seen many times. V is TRBV15 and J is TRBJ1-5; D may be TRBD1 (6 bases). This CDR3 has 17 residues. Germline V CDR1 and CDR2: LNHNV, YYDKDF (reference sequence). The V gene lost 2 bases and the J gene lost 0 bases, with 14 bases spanning the gap. The CDR3 loop reads CATSRKKQGSSNQPQHF. The CDR3 nucleotides read TGTGCCACCAGCAGAAAAAAACAGGGCTCTAGCAATCAGCCCCAGCATTTT. Full variable domain (missing parts from reference TRBV15 and TRBJ1-5): DAMVIQNPRYQVTQFGKPVTLSCSQTLNHNVMYWYQQKSSQAPKLLFHYYDKDFNNEADTPDNFQSRRPNTSFCFLDIRSPGLGDTAMYLCATSRKKQGSSNQPQHFGDGTRLSIL.

This clonotype occurred a few times. The chain links TRBV12-3 or TRBV12-4 to TRBJ2-1; D perhaps matches TRBD2 (5 bases). This CDR3 contains 12 residues. With 0 bases removed from V and 11 bases from J, the gap between germline ends came to 8 bases. For the CDR3, the DNA is TGTGCCAGCAGTTTAGCCAGGAGGAAGCAGTTCTTC. Amino acids: CASSLARRKQFF.

There are a few counts of this clonotype. V and J are TRBV15 and TRBJ1-1, with unresolved D. The CDR3 contains 14 residues. Between the trimmed V and J ends, which lost 3 bases and 4 bases, there was a span of 12 bases. CDR1 is LNHNV, CDR2 YYDKDF, per germline (reference sequence). In DNA form, the CDR3 reads TGTGCCACCAGCAGTGGTCGGGAGGGCACTGAAGCTTTCTTT. It encodes CATSSGREGTEAFF.